One T cell receptor beta chain is described in this entry. Its antigen remains unknown. This record comes from a study of cytomegalovirus exposure and HLA in healthy donors. PCR primers comprised 60 Vbeta and 13 Jbeta primers. Produced via immunoSEQ multiplex PCR; TCRdb's table is partial and in-frame only. The sample has fewer than 250,000 clones, almost 80% seen once; the top ten hold 1.6%. Losses at the gene ends were 3 bases for V and 4 bases for J; bases not matched to a gene: 7. Germline loops: CDR1 SGHNT, CDR2 YYREEE (reference sequence). CDR3 length: 15 amino acids. Whole-study results and caveats: It emerged from a later analysis that several of the most significant clusters appeared to be linked to common viral pathogens. Data from an earlier analysis indicated that most TCR beta V segments were productive either about 90% or about 30% of the time.

The sequencing sample was made of PBMCs. This chain joins TRBV5-4 and TRBJ1-1, with 9 nucleotides matching TRBD1. The TCR sequence derives from a woman aged 18-29 years in good health and CMV-seronegative. The CDR3 coding sequence is TGTGCCAGCAGCTACGTAGACAGGGGGACCACTGAAGCTTTCTTT. Protein sequence: CASSYVDRGTTEAFF.